This T cell receptor beta chain was retrieved from a study of technical replicates of blood from a few donors. The germline gives CDR1 MDHEN, CDR2 SYDVKM. CDR3 length: 14 residues. V was clipped by 7 bases and J by 3 bases, with 13 bases between them. The sample holds one count of this clone. Method: immunoSEQ multiplex PCR; TCRdb's copy keeps in-frame clones and lacks some. The data show about 12,000 clones, approximately 95% seen once. This chain links TRBV28 with TRBJ1-5, with D tentatively TRBD1 (5 bases). Source material: PBMCs. The clonotype originates from a human donor in good health. This CDR3 is CASTPGGNNQPQHF. The CDR3 region has the DNA TGTGCCAGCACGCCGGGGGGGAACAATCAGCCCCAGCATTTT.